A single T cell receptor (beta chain) is shown here with its context. The antigen it recognizes is unknown. The record has no base qualities; no much larger clone is one base away. This sample is part of a study of blood T cell repertoires in COVID-19 (TCRdb year 2020). At the level of the whole study: Samples covering the acute and convalescent phases of COVID-19 were provided by collaborators in the United States, Italy and Spain. The material from the prospective study consisted of cDNA or gDNA derived from T cells, B-cell-depleted T cells, or PBMCs. Deeply sampled blood TCRbeta repertoires from subjects exposed to, actively infected with, or recovered from COVID-19 were included in the dataset. The repertoires were released in a freely available public database meant as a resource for research on the immune response to SARS-CoV-2. The samples were drawn from two sources: the first 160 participants of the ongoing ImmuneRACE study, and 1,200 or so subjects contributed by 6 global collaborators. A de-identified subject ID, COVID-19 status, age in years and sex were almost always included in the sample metadata. Where available, HLA class I and class II types were taken from metadata supplied by the sample provider and were not determined by assay-based typing.

V lost 0 bases and J lost 4 bases, and the count of bases not matched to a germline gene is 5. For CDR1 and CDR2, the germline V gene lists SGDLS and YYNGEE. The CDR3 numbers 15 residues from cysteine through phenylalanine. Just CDR3 DNA is preserved here, 45 bases in frame from base 1. Each collaborating institution followed its own protocols to collect whole blood in K2EDTA tubes. Collaborator samples were shipped for TCRbeta analysis as frozen whole blood, isolated PBMCs, or DNA extracted from either sample type. The immunoSEQ Assay, a bias-controlled multiplex PCR, was used to amplify TCRbeta CDR3 regions from genomic DNA. The study's own analysis went as follows. The number of nucleated cells in each sample was estimated from the amplification of reference gene primers within the assay. Sequence reads were collapsed and filtered to measure the absolute abundance of every unique TCRbeta CDR3 rearrangement. Productive Simpson clonality was computed per sample as the square root of Simpson's diversity index over productive rearrangements. The table comes from immuneACCESS by way of TCRdb, which keeps in-frame sequences with V and J called. Part of the clones is missing from these tables; in studies checked, under half for an unresolved V gene and the rest for unknown reasons. Clone size and the V and J calls come from that table; the DNA yielded D and trimming. In all, the sample holds 150,000 to 200,000 clones, and around four fifths of those were seen once. About 3% of the sample goes to the ten largest clones.

What the authors observed across the whole study: How much clinical and demographic metadata was included differed by source and by participant, and the metadata was provided uncurated.

This chain is built from TRBV9 and TRBJ2-5, and TRBD2 aligns with 8 junction nucleotides. The sequenced sample was peripheral blood. This TCR derives from an older man with acute or convalescent COVID-19. CDR3 region: CASSVDSLAGETQYF. The nucleotide sequence is TGTGCCAGCAGCGTAGACTCCCTAGCGGGAGAGACCCAGTACTTC.